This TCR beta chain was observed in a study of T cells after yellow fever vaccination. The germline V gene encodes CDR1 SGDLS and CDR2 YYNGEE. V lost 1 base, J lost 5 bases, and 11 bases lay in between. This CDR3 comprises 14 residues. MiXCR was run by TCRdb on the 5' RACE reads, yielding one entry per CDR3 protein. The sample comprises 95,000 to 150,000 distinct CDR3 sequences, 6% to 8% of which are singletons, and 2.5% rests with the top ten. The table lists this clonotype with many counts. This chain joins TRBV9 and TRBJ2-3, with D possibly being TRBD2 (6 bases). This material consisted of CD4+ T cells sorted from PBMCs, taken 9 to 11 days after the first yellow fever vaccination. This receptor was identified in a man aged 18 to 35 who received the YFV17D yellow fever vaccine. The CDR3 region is CASSVRRGVDTQYF. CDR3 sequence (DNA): TGTGCCAGCAGCGTACGGCGCGGGGTAGATACGCAGTATTTT.